What follows is one T cell receptor (beta chain) and its context. What it binds is unknown. PCR used 60 Vbeta primers and 13 Jbeta primers. Here immunoSEQ multiplex PCR was the method, and the copy in TCRdb shows in-frame clones only, minus some. Of 100,000 to 150,000 clones listed, 78% were seen once; the top ten hold 1.3% to 1.5%. The germline gives CDR1 SGDLS, CDR2 YYNGEE. The CDR3 runs 16 residues. V was clipped by 1 base and J by 3 bases, with 14 bases between them. This entry belongs to a study of cytomegalovirus exposure and HLA in healthy donors. Findings and limits, study-wide: In most subjects, TCR beta sequences reportedly gave accurate predictions of HLA-A and HLA-B alleles. Available immune exposure information was restricted to CMV serostatus only. The study labeled 180 or so TCR beta chains cytomegalovirus-associated.

At sampling all donors were nominally healthy, likely with unrecorded immune exposures. What was sequenced was PBMCs. The TCR comes from a female donor in good health and CMV-seronegative. This chain connects TRBV9 to TRBJ2-1; a weak D match, TRBD2 (6 bases). In DNA form, the CDR3 reads TGTGCCAGCAGCGTAAATTGGGACTTTGACTACAATGAGCAGTTCTTC. Its translation: CASSVNWDFDYNEQFF.